This record looks at one TCR beta chain sequence and its context. This sample was included in a study of blood T cell repertoires in COVID-19. About the research overall: Acute and convalescent COVID-19 samples came from the United States, Italy and Spain. Nucleic acid was either cDNA or gDNA, and it came from T cells, B-cell-depleted T cells, or PBMCs.

Authors' analysis steps: Amplification with reference gene primers provided the estimates of nucleated cell counts. Sequenced by immunoSEQ multiplex PCR; TCRdb stores in-frame clones only, minus some. D and trimming were read from the DNA, whereas the V and J calls and clone size are those reported in that table. The table shows some 68,000 clones, with over 70% occurring only once. The sample comprised peripheral blood. The sequence was obtained from a human donor in a cohort sampled during active COVID-19.

As DNA, the CDR3 is TGTGCCAGCAGCAGGCCACAGGGGTTATTTCAGTACTTC. Amino acid sequence: CASSRPQGLFQYF. The gene calls are TRBV21-1 and TRBJ2-4; TRBD1, the table's D call, lacks a check against the DNA. TRBV21-1 is assigned pseudogene status. The length of the CDR3 is 13 residues.